This T cell receptor (beta chain) was captured by sequencing in a study of cytomegalovirus exposure and HLA in healthy donors. As for the study in general: Out of roughly 170 million T cells, an earlier analysis found roughly 110 million unique TCR beta sequences in total.

Deletions cut 0 bases from V and 2 bases from J, with 3 bases between. Looked up from germline, CDR1 is SGHDN and CDR2 is FVKESK. There are 13 residues in the CDR3. This clone was seen only once. Its specificity is unknown. PCR amplification relied on 60 Vbeta primers (plus 13 Jbeta primers). Data came from immunoSEQ multiplex PCR; TCRdb stores just in-frame clones and leaves some out. This table has roughly 110,000 clones, roughly 76% appearing once. Study findings and constraints: TRBV6-2, TRBV6-3 and some other V segments were excluded as indistinguishable. Cytomegalovirus association was assigned to under 200 TCR beta chains. As a later analysis revealed, most CMV-associated TCR beta chains appeared HLA-restricted.

Sequencing used PBMCs. The rearrangement uses TRBV14 and TRBJ2-3; D not resolved. This sequence was found in a man aged 18 to 29 in good health and CMV-seronegative. CDR3 region: CASSQDLTDTQYF. The CDR3 DNA sequence: TGTGCCAGCAGCCAAGACCTCACAGATACGCAGTATTTT. The full variable domain, in which reference TRBV14 and TRBJ2-3 provide the parts outside the CDR3, is EAGVTQFPSHSVIEKGQTVTLRCDPISGHDNLYWYRRVMGKEIKFLLHFVKESKQDESGMPNNRFLAERTGGTYSTLKVQPAELEDSGVYFCASSQDLTDTQYFGPGTRLTVL.